This T cell receptor beta chain was profiled in a study of T cell repertoires in cytomegalovirus infection (dated by TCRdb to between 2018 and 2020). Background for the entire study: The peptide stimulations were aimed at well-studied HLA-B-restricted epitopes as well as recently identified HLA-C-restricted CMV epitopes, whose presentation resists viral immunomodulation. The HLA type of each donor mattered for the analysis, because public TCR beta signatures pointed to carriage of CMV infection along with the matching HLA type. General findings and caveats noted by the study authors: Cumulative frequency of public TCR beta family members discriminated carriers of CMV infection plus the relevant HLA type in this cohort and an independent roughly 320-donor cohort. The ex vivo response was dominated by HLA-C-restricted CMV-specific TCR beta clonotypes, which also provided the single most frequent clonotype in two of eight donors.

These reads were obtained on an Illumina HiSeq 1500. TCRdb ran its own pipeline on the public reads, namely fastp trimming at Q25 and MiXCR clone calling, and kept in-frame beta chains. Each CDR3 protein gets just one entry, which takes the most common genes and DNA from the rows behind it. This sample holds fewer than 200,000 distinct CDR3 sequences; roughly 22% were observed only once. The ten largest clones take up around a quarter of the sample. Note on this clonotype: What this receptor recognizes is not known. Nothing much larger sits one base from this clone, and base qualities are not available.

The treatment or condition label, as the study defines it: in vitro stimulation with specific CMV peptide epitopes to enrich CMV-specific T cells. Counted from cysteine to phenylalanine, this CDR3 has 17 amino acids. CDR3 DNA only is kept here, 51 bases in frame from base 1. Germline trimming: 5 bases from V, 6 bases from J; junction bases outside gene matches: 15. Based on the germline V gene (reference sequence), the CDR1 and CDR2 sequences are MNHEY and SMNVEV. The sequences come from CD8+ T cells from cultured PBMCs, collected from culture after CMV antigen stimulation. In this chain, TRBV27 is recombined with TRBJ1-2; 10 bases in the junction line up with TRBD1. The sequence came from a human donor in good health (CMV status not recorded). Some clones in this sample may be carry-over from other donors' samples. The DNA reads as follows: TGTGCCAGCAGTCTTGGGACAGGGGTCCCCCCTCGACATGGCTACACCTTC. Its translation is CASSLGTGVPPRHGYTF.